This TCR beta chain was recovered during a study of T cell responses to AZD1222 COVID-19 vaccine. The study's findings and limits: Clonal diversity was possibly underestimated, and the donors were mostly white British, with more females.

Germline-derived CDR1 and CDR2 are MDHEN and SYDVKM. V was trimmed by 5 bases and J by 0 bases, leaving 7 bases between them. The CDR3 runs 14 residues. Only in-frame clones appear in the TCRdb table, and some are missing; sequencing was by immunoSEQ multiplex PCR. The sample carries 150,000 to 200,000 clones, under 95% recorded once. Details on this clone: Antigen specificity is unknown.

The sequence was obtained from an adult who received the AZD1222 COVID-19 vaccine. Sequences were derived from peripheral blood, sampled 28 days after the second AZD1222 dose. The rearrangement joins TRBV28 to TRBJ1-4; D is undetermined. This chain's CDR3 is CASSLRATNEKLFF. The CDR3 nucleotides read TGTGCCAGCAGTCTCAGAGCAACTAATGAAAAACTGTTTTTT.